This is a list of T cell receptor beta chains from one sample in a study of T cells in Graves' hyperthyroidism and ophthalmopathy. TCRdb called the multiplex PCR reads again in MiXCR, with one record for every CDR3 protein. The sample records about 370,000 distinct CDR3 sequences, approximately 16% being singletons. The sample consisted of blood. The receptors stem from a woman aged 60-70 years with Graves' ophthalmopathy. CDR3s include the opening cysteine and the closing phenylalanine or tryptophan. D genes are given only for firm matches. Clone size, where shown, is once, few, many, or a class for clones that have expanded.

v_gene: TRBV9
j_gene: TRBJ2-7
d_gene: .
abundance: few
CDR3aa: CASSAQTRHEQYF
CDR3nt: TGTGCCAGCAGCGCCCAGACTAGACACGAGCAGTACTTC

v_gene: TRBV12-3/TRBV12-4
j_gene: TRBJ2-5
d_gene: TRBD1
abundance: many
CDR3aa: CASSFQGAGGETQYF
CDR3nt: TGTGCCAGCAGTTTTCAGGGGGCCGGCGGGGAGACCCAGTACTTC

v_gene: TRBV10-3
j_gene: TRBJ2-1
d_gene: TRBD1
abundance: .
CDR3aa: CAVSSGTAPREQFF
CDR3nt: TGTGCCGTCAGCTCCGGGACAGCGCCCAGGGAGCAGTTCTTC

v_gene: TRBV6-5
j_gene: TRBJ1-2
d_gene: TRBD1
abundance: .
CDR3aa: CASSYSAGQGGGYTF
CDR3nt: TGTGCCAGCAGTTACTCCGCCGGACAGGGCGGAGGCTACACCTTC

v_gene: TRBV7-2
j_gene: TRBJ2-7
d_gene: .
abundance: .
CDR3aa: CASTPTPVGEEQYF
CDR3nt: TGTGCCAGCACCCCAACCCCCGTTGGGGAAGAGCAGTACTTC

v_gene: TRBV19
j_gene: TRBJ2-1
d_gene: TRBD2
abundance: .
CDR3aa: CASSIGTSGSENEQFF
CDR3nt: TGTGCCAGTAGTATCGGGACTAGCGGGAGTGAGAATGAGCAGTTCTTC

v_gene: TRBV7-2
j_gene: TRBJ2-2
d_gene: .
abundance: .
CDR3aa: CASSLGPTGAGELFF
CDR3nt: TGTGCCAGCAGCTTAGGACCCACGGGCGCCGGGGAGCTGTTTTTT

v_gene: TRBV11-2
j_gene: TRBJ2-7
d_gene: .
abundance: few
CDR3aa: CASSQDRHGGYEQYF
CDR3nt: TGTGCCAGCAGCCAAGATAGACACGGAGGGTACGAGCAGTACTTC

v_gene: TRBV19
j_gene: TRBJ1-5
d_gene: .
abundance: .
CDR3aa: CASAPAGISNQPQHF
CDR3nt: TGTGCCAGCGCACCCGCGGGGATCAGCAATCAGCCCCAGCATTTT

v_gene: TRBV5-1
j_gene: TRBJ2-7
d_gene: .
abundance: many
CDR3aa: CASSSLSPRYEQYF
CDR3nt: TGCGCCAGCAGTTCGTTGTCCCCCCGCTACGAGCAGTACTTC

v_gene: TRBV4-2
j_gene: TRBJ1-4
d_gene: .
abundance: .
CDR3aa: CASSQGGRGALAAEKLFF
CDR3nt: TGTGCCAGCAGCCAAGGGGGGAGAGGGGCCCTAGCCGCCGAAAAACTGTTTTTT

v_gene: TRBV11-2
j_gene: TRBJ2-1
d_gene: .
abundance: many
CDR3aa: CASSLNWEQFF
CDR3nt: TGTGCCAGCAGCCTAAATTGGGAGCAGTTCTTC

v_gene: TRBV10-3
j_gene: TRBJ2-1
d_gene: TRBD1
abundance: many
CDR3aa: CAIRGQGSSYNEQFF
CDR3nt: TGTGCCATCAGGGGACAGGGGAGCTCCTACAATGAGCAGTTCTTC

v_gene: TRBV4-1
j_gene: TRBJ1-2
d_gene: .
abundance: .
CDR3aa: CASSQAGTLRQEGYTF
CDR3nt: TGCGCCAGCAGCCAAGCCGGGACCCTTCGGCAAGAGGGCTACACCTTC

v_gene: TRBV7-2
j_gene: TRBJ2-7
d_gene: TRBD1
abundance: many
CDR3aa: CASSLAVGTGGHEQYF
CDR3nt: TGTGCCAGCAGCTTAGCGGTCGGGACAGGGGGCCACGAGCAGTACTTC

v_gene: TRBV6-1
j_gene: TRBJ2-7
d_gene: .
abundance: many
CDR3aa: CASSGPGRVTRQYF
CDR3nt: TGTGCCAGCAGTGGTCCGGGACGGGTTACGAGGCAGTACTTC

v_gene: TRBV20-1
j_gene: TRBJ2-3
d_gene: .
abundance: .
CDR3aa: CSARDPLGTGTDTQYF
CDR3nt: TGCAGTGCTAGGGACCCACTGGGGACCGGCACAGATACGCAGTATTTT